This T cell receptor (beta chain) was retrieved from a study of regulatory T cells in long-lasting Graves disease. Time point here: newly diagnosed GD, antithyroid drugs for less than 3 months. After RNA was extracted from PBMCs, the TCR library was made from it. Relying on iRepertoire HTBI primers and Arm-PCR of CDR3 regions, the team built TCR beta libraries. Source study methods: Taken together, the samples had 62 TRBV and 15 or so TRBJ segments identified. TCRdb recomputed calls from the multiplex PCR reads with MiXCR, one row per CDR3 protein. The V and J calls come from TCRdb's annotation, not from the publication. Among about 330,000 distinct CDR3 sequences listed, 15% to 20% were seen once. Germline V CDR1 and CDR2: DFQATT, SNEGSKA (reference sequence). CDR3 length: 17 residues. After removal of 0 bases from V and 2 bases from J, the junction contained 9 bases not matched to a gene. This clonotype occurred many times.

This sample was shared with a second study, whose subject was T cells in Graves' hyperthyroidism and ophthalmopathy. From that paper: Newly diagnosed patients aged 18 to 65 had hyperthyroidism of under 2 months' duration. Criteria for exclusion of patients were uncontrolled infection, other autoimmune disease, pregnancy or lactation.

This specimen was peripheral blood mononuclear cells (PBMCs), taken at new diagnosis, from a patient treated with antithyroid drugs. The TCR sequence derives from a young woman with Graves disease. This chain links TRBV20-1 with TRBJ2-3, with TRBD1 matching over 9 bases. DNA for the CDR3: TGCAGTGCTAGAGACATCTTGGGACAGGGTCACACAGATACGCAGTATTTT. As protein: CSARDILGQGHTDTQYF.